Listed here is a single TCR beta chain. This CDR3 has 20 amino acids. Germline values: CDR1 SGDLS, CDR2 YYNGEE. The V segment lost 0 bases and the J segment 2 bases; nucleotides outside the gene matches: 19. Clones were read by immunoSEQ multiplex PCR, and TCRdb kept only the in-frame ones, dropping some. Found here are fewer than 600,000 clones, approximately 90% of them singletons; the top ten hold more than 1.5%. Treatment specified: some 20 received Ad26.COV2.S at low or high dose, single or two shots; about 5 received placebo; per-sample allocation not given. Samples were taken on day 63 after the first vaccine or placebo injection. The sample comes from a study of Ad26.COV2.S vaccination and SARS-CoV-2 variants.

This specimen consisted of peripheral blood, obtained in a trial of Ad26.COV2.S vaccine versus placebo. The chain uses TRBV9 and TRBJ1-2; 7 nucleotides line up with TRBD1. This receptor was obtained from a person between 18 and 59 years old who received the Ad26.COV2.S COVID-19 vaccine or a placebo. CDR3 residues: CASSVDGRSTGSPENYGYTF. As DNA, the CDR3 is TGTGCCAGCAGCGTAGACGGCCGATCGACAGGGTCCCCAGAGAACTATGGCTACACCTTC.